The present TCR beta chain was sequenced within a study of response to subunit inactivated influenza vaccine. Only a few counts were recorded for this clonotype. Its antigen is not known. The germline CDR1 and CDR2 sequences are SGHRS and YFSETQ. This CDR3 is built from 15 residues. V lost 7 bases and J lost 6; bases outside the gene matches: 16. The study's findings and limits: Authors proposed each seasonal influenza vaccination draws in few new T cells.

In TCRdb, the RT-PCR reads were re-called with MiXCR into one record per CDR3 protein. The data hold under 200,000 distinct CDR3 sequences, with approximately 10% observed a single time. This clonotype was sampled from a man aged 45-65 years who received an inactivated influenza vaccine. The material sequenced was non-naive T cells sorted from PBMCs, taken roughly 48 days after vaccination. This chain joins TRBV5-1 and TRBJ2-7, with 7 bases lining up with TRBD1. CDR3 in DNA: TGCGCCAGCCGATTCACCGGGACAGCTGTGGGCGAGCAGTACTTC. It codes for CASRFTGTAVGEQYF.